The 19 T cell receptor beta chains reported below all come from one sample, sequenced in a study of OX40 agonist ivuxolimab in advanced cancers. The method was the immunoSEQ multiplex PCR assay. The immuneACCESS repertoire file appears here via TCRdb, limited to in-frame rearrangements. These files lack a portion of the clones; in checked studies, under half of the deficit traces to unresolved V genes, and the cause of the others is not known. The sample contains about 68,000 clones, approximately 87% of them found a single time. The ten largest clones represent roughly 0.7% of the sample. The material was CD4+ or CD8+ T cells sorted from blood, obtained in a trial of the OX40 agonist ivuxolimab. Source of these receptors: an adult with an advanced solid tumor such as melanoma, head and neck, liver or kidney cancer.

The rearrangement uses TRBV5-1 and TRBJ2-1; no clear D. CDR3 size: 14 residues. V shed 1 base and J shed 9 bases, with 14 bases lying between them. The germline V gene has CDR1 SGHRS and CDR2 YFSETQ. The CDR3 spells CASSLFAPAGEQFF. CDR3 bases: TGCGCCAGCAGCTTGTTCGCGCCGGCCGGTGAGCAGTTCTTC.

J is TRBJ1-1 and V is TRBV10-3; D not certain. There are 16 residues in the CDR3. The germline gives CDR1 ENHRY, CDR2 SYGVKD. Deletions cut 0 bases from V and 0 bases from J, with 11 bases between. Here the CDR3 reads CAISESGSSMNTEAFF. Here the CDR3 DNA reads TGTGCCATCAGTGAGTCGGGGTCCTCCATGAACACTGAAGCTTTCTTT.

The chain couples TRBV11-2 to TRBJ2-7; no clear D. The CDR3 has 13 amino acids. V lost 7 bases and J lost 5, with 15 bases in between. Germline values: CDR1 SGHAT, CDR2 FQNNGV. CDR3 sequence reads: CASTYDRFDEQYF. CDR3 bases: TGTGCCAGCACCTATGACCGGTTCGACGAGCAGTACTTC.

This clone was found once. V usage is TRBV7-9 and J usage is TRBJ2-7, with D unresolved. The V end lost 5 bases, the J end lost 4 bases, and 9 bases lay between the germline ends. Per germline, CDR1 SEHNR and CDR2 FQNEAQ (reference sequence). The CDR3 length is 12 residues. CDR3 coding DNA: TGTGCCAGCAGCGAGACTGATTACGAGCAGTACTTC. This codes for CASSETDYEQYF. The variable domain in full, with the rest retrieved from reference TRBV7-9 and TRBJ2-7, is DTGVSQNPRHKITKRGQNVTFRCDPISEHNRLYWYRQTLGQGPEFLTYFQNEAQLEKSRLLSDRFSAERPKGSFSTLEIQRTEQGDSAMYLCASSETDYEQYFGPGTRLTVT.

The V call is TRBV7-2, the J call TRBJ1-5; no clear D gene. CDR1 and CDR2 from the germline V gene are SGHTA and FQGNSA. CDR3 size: 15 residues. Trimming removed 4 bases from V and 0 bases from J, with 10 bases in between. The chain's CDR3 is CASSSRTDSNQPQHF. For the CDR3, the DNA is TGTGCCAGCAGCTCGCGGACGGATAGCAATCAGCCCCAGCATTTT. Filled out from reference TRBV7-2 and TRBJ1-5, the complete variable domain reads GAGVSQSPSNKVTEKGKDVELRCDPISGHTALYWYRQSLGQGLEFLIYFQGNSAPDKSGLPSDRFSAERTGGSVSTLTIQRTQQEDSAVYLCASSSRTDSNQPQHFGDGTRLSIL.

This chain joins TRBV6-5 and TRBJ2-7; D remains ambiguous. This CDR3 is built from 13 residues. The germline V gene has CDR1 MNHEY and CDR2 SVGAGI. The ends were cut back, 2 bases at V and 3 bases at J, with 8 bases in the middle. CDR3 protein: CASSYSYNYEQYF. The CDR3 coding sequence is TGTGCCAGCAGTTACAGTTATAACTACGAGCAGTACTTC.

The chain is built from TRBV7-6 and TRBJ1-6; D is uncertain. CDR1 and CDR2 from the germline V gene are SGHVS and FNYEAQ. The CDR3 runs 18 residues. With 1 base removed from V and 3 bases from J, the gap between germline ends came to 16 bases. CDR3 loop: CASSLEVGSVNYNSPLHF. In nucleotides, the CDR3 is TGTGCCAGCAGCTTAGAGGTCGGGTCAGTCAACTATAATTCACCCCTCCACTTT.

The chain employs TRBV5-1 and TRBJ1-3, with D possibly being TRBD1 (5 bases). V lost 5 bases and J 0 bases, leaving 12 bases between the germline ends. CDR1 is SGHRS, CDR2 YFSETQ, per germline. The CDR3 sequence is 15 residues long. The CDR3 here is CASRVGTDSGNTIYF. The CDR3 DNA reads TGCGCCAGCAGAGTTGGGACGGACTCTGGAAACACCATATATTTT.

For the CDR3, the DNA is TGTGCCAGTAGTATACCGACATCACAGTTTCCCCTCCACTTT. Translation: CASSIPTSQFPLHF. The chain combines TRBV19 with TRBJ1-6; D gene unclear. The CDR3 sequence is 14 residues long. Germline CDR1 is LNHDA and CDR2 is SQIVND (reference sequence). The V and J ends lost 2 bases and 13 bases respectively, with 15 bases between them.

This rearrangement joins TRBV6-6 to TRBJ1-2, with unresolved D. From germline, CDR1 is MNHNY and CDR2 SVGAGI (reference sequence). Trimming shortened V by 0 bases and J by 6 bases, and 14 bases separated the two germline ends. This CDR3 region has 15 residues. CDR3 region: CASSYSLDIGNGYTF. The CDR3 region has the DNA TGTGCCAGCAGTTACTCTCTGGATATCGGCAATGGCTACACCTTC.

This clone was seen a single time. The chain couples TRBV7-8 to TRBJ2-2, with D perhaps assigned TRBD1 or TRBD2 (5 bases each). Germline CDR1 and CDR2: SGHVS and FQNEAQ. Trimming took off 7 bases at V and 1 base at J, with 13 bases between the two ends. The length of the CDR3 is 15 residues. CDR3 sequence reads: CASTSGAGNTGELFF. CDR3 DNA sequence: TGTGCCAGCACCTCCGGGGCAGGGAACACCGGGGAGCTGTTTTTT. The variable domain in full, completed from reference TRBV7-8 and TRBJ2-2, reads GAGVSQSPRYKVAKRGQDVALRCDPISGHVSLFWYQQALGQGPEFLTYFQNEAQLDKSGLPSDRFFAERPEGSVSTLKIQRTQQEDSAVYLCASTSGAGNTGELFFGEGSRLTVL.

V is TRBV6-5 and J is TRBJ1-2, with 10 bases fitting TRBD1. In germline, CDR1 is MNHEY, CDR2 SVGAGI. The V gene end was trimmed by 4 bases and the J gene end by 6 bases; junction bases not matched to a gene: 5. The CDR3 extends over 14 amino acids. The CDR3 nucleotides are TGTGCCAGCAGTTCACGACAGGGGGCTGATGGCTACACCTTC. This codes for CASSSRQGADGYTF.

The chain uses TRBV11-2 and TRBJ2-2; the D is unclear. The V end lost 2 bases, the J end lost 2 bases, and 18 bases lay between the germline ends. Germline loops: CDR1 SGHAT, CDR2 FQNNGV. The CDR3 is 18 amino acids. The CDR3 DNA follows: TGTGCCAGCAGCTTACGAACGACTCGTACGCTAAACACCGGGGAGCTGTTTTTT. It encodes CASSLRTTRTLNTGELFF.

The chain carries TRBV18 and TRBJ1-4; D call uncertain. This CDR3 spans 14 amino acids. Trimming pared 3 bases from V and 8 bases from J, leaving 13 bases between. CDR1 and CDR2 (germline): KGHSH, LQKENI. CDR3 DNA: TGTGCCAGCTCACCCCCTAGTACGAGCGAAAAACTGTTTTTT. This gives the protein CASSPPSTSEKLFF.

The chain has TRBV5-1 and TRBJ2-1; 9 positions agree with TRBD2. The length of the CDR3 is 15 residues. V was clipped by 3 bases and J by 9 bases; unmatched bases: 10. Germline lookup yields CDR1 SGHRS and CDR2 YFSETQ. Here the CDR3 reads CASSWSGGPLREQFF. CDR3 sequence (DNA): TGCGCCAGCAGCTGGAGCGGGGGGCCGTTACGTGAGCAGTTCTTC.

The chain recombines TRBV6-5 with TRBJ1-1; the match to TRBD1 covers 11 bases. The junction had 3 bases not matched to a gene; V was cut back by 2 bases and J by 4 bases. The CDR3 is 15 residues long. From germline, CDR1 is MNHEY and CDR2 SVGAGI. The CDR3 nucleotides are TGTGCCAGCAGTTACCTCGGGACAGGGGGCACTGAAGCTTTCTTT. Encoded protein: CASSYLGTGGTEAFF.

As regards this clone: Other DNA sequences from this sample encode an identical CDR3 as well. The J gene is TRBJ1-3, the V gene TRBV6-6, with D possibly TRBD1 on 5 matching bases. CDR1 is MNHNY, CDR2 SVGAGI, per germline (reference sequence). The CDR3 totals 14 residues. V lost 4 bases and J 3 bases, leaving 10 bases between the germline ends. The CDR3 sequence: CASSLTGVGNTIYF. CDR3 in DNA: TGTGCCAGCAGTTTAACAGGTGTTGGAAACACCATATATTTT.

This rearrangement joins TRBV2 to TRBJ2-1; D possibly corresponds to TRBD1 (5 bases). The ends were cut back, 11 bases at V and 5 bases at J, with 13 bases in the middle. Germline values: CDR1 SNHLY, CDR2 FYNNEI. This CDR3 spans 12 amino acids. The CDR3 DNA reads as TGTGCCTCAAGAGCAGGGAACAATGAGCAGTTCTTC. Encoded protein: CASRAGNNEQFF.

The J gene is TRBJ1-5, the V gene TRBV19; D unresolved. CDR1 and CDR2 (germline): LNHDA, SQIVND (reference sequence). V was cut by 3 bases and J by 4 bases, with 10 bases left in between. The length of the CDR3 is 14 residues. CDR3 coding DNA: TGTGCCAGTAGTATTCAGTCCGTTAATCAGCCCCAGCATTTT. Translating it yields CASSIQSVNQPQHF. Combining the CDR3 with reference TRBV19 and TRBJ1-5 gives the whole variable domain DGGITQSPKYLFRKEGQNVTLSCEQNLNHDAMYWYRQDPGQGLRLIYYSQIVNDFQKGDIAEGYSVSREKKESFPLTVTSAQKNPTAFYLCASSIQSVNQPQHFGDGTRLSIL.